What follows describes a single T cell receptor beta chain. The antigen is unknown. This specimen belongs to a study of somatic mutations in cytotoxic T cells in rheumatoid arthritis. Whole-study context: Some V beta antibody-stained T-cell populations were flow-sorted at nearly 100% purity, including V beta1+ cells sequenced for TCRB. Findings and limits, study-wide: The authors did not know the antigen targets of the expanded CD8+ clones. Each of about an eighth of the roughly 60 patients had a largest CD8+ clone that made up more than 20% of CD8+ cells.

Positive magnetic bead selection, which isolated the CD4+ and CD8+ cells, was followed by a flow cytometry check of purity. The protocol was immunoSEQ multiplex PCR, while the TCRdb copy is restricted to in-frame clones and leaves out a portion. The sample includes about 25,000 clones, approximately 73% seen only once; the top ten take more than 7.5%. Sequencing used CD8+ T cells sorted from blood. The TCR originated in a woman aged 18-29 years in good health.

CDR3 amino acids: CASSEEASTDTQYF. In DNA, the CDR3 is TGCGCCAGCAGCGAGGAAGCTAGCACAGATACGCAGTATTTT. The rearrangement links TRBV5-1 to TRBJ2-3; D not certain. Germline CDR1 is SGHRS and CDR2 is YFSETQ. The CDR3 length is 14 residues. The germline V and J ends were trimmed by 4 bases and 0 bases, with 9 bases remaining between them. Full variable domain (missing parts from reference TRBV5-1 and TRBJ2-3): KAGVTQTPRYLIKTRGQQVTLSCSPISGHRSVSWYQQTPGQGLQFLFEYFSETQRNKGNFPGRFSGRQFSNSRSEMNVSTLELGDSALYLCASSEEASTDTQYFGPGTRLTVL.